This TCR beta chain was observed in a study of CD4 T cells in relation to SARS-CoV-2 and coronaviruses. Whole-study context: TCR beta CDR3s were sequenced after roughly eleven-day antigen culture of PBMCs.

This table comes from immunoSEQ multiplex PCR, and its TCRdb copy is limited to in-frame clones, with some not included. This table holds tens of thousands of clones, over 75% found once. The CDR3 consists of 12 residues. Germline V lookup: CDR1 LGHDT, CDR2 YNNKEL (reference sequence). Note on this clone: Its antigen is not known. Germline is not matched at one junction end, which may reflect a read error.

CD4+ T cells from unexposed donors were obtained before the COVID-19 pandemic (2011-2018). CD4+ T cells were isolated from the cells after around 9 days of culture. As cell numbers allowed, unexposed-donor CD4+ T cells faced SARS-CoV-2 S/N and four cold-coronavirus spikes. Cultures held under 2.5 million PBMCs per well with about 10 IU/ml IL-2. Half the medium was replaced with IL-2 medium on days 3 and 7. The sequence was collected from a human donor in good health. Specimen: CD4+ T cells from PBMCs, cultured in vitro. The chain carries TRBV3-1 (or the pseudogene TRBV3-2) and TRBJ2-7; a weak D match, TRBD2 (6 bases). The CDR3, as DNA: TGTGCCAGCAGCCAAGATGGGGGGTATAGGGACTTC. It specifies CASSQDGGYRDF.